This T cell receptor (beta chain) comes out of a study of cytomegalovirus exposure and HLA in healthy donors. The CDR3 runs 15 residues. Germline values: CDR1 SGDLS, CDR2 YYNGEE. Germline trimming cut 0 bases from V and 2 bases from J; bases unmatched to any gene: 3. The PCR had 60 Vbeta and 13 Jbeta primers. TCRdb's table, derived via immunoSEQ multiplex PCR, lists solely in-frame clones and lacks some. This repertoire shows roughly 86,000 clones, about 62% found once; its top ten account for 3% to 4%. This clone occurred once. The sequence came from a man younger than 45 in good health and CMV-seronegative. The chain is built from TRBV9 and TRBJ2-3, with 7 bases identical to TRBD2. The specimen was PBMCs. The CDR3 loop reads CASSVAGLPTDTQYF. The CDR3 nucleotides are TGTGCCAGCAGCGTAGCGGGACTACCCACAGATACGCAGTATTTT. Supplemented by reference TRBV9 and TRBJ2-3, the full variable domain reads DSGVTQTPKHLITATGQRVTLRCSPRSGDLSVYWYQQSLDQGLQFLIQYYNGEERAKGNILERFSAQQFPDLHSELNLSSLELGDSALYFCASSVAGLPTDTQYFGPGTRLTVL.